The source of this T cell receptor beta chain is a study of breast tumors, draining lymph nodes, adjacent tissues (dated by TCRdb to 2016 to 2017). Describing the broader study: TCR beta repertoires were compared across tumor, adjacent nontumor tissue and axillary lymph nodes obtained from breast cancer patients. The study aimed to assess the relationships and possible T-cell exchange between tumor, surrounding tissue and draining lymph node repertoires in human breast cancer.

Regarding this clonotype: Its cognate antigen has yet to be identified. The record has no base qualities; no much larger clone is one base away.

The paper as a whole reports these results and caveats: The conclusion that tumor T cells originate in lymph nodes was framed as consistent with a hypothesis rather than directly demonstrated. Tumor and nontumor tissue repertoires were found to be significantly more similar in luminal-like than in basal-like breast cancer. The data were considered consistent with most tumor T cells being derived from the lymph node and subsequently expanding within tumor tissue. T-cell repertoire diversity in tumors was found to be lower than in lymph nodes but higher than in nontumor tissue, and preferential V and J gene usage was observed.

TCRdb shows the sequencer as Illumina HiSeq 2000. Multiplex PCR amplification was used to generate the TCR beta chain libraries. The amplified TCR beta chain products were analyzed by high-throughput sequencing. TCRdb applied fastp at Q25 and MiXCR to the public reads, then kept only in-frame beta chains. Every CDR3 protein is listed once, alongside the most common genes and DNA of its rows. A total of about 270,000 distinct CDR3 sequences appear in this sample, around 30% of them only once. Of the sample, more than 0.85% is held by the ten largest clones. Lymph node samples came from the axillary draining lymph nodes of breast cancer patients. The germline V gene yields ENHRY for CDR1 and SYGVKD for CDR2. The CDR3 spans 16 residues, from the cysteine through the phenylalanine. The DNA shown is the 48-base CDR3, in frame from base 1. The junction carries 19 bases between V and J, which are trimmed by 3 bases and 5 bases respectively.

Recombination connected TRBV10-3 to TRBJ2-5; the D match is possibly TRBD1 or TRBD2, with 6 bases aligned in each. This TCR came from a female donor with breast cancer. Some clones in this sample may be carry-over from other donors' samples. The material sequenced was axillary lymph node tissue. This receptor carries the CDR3 CAISDSTRDGGETQYF. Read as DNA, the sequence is TGTGCCATCAGTGACTCGACACGTGACGGGGGCGAGACCCAGTACTTC.